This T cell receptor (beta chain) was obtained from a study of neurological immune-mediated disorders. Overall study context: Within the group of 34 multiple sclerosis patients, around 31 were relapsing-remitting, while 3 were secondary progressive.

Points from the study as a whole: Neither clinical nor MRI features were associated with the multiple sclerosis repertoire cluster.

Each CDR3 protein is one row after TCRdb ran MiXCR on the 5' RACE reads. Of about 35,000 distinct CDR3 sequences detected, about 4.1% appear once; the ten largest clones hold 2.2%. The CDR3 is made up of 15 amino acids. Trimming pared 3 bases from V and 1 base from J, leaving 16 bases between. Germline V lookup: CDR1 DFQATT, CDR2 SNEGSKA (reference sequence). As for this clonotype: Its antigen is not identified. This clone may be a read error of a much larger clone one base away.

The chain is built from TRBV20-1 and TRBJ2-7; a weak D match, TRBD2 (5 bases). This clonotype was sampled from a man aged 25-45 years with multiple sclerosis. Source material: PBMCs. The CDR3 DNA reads TGCAGTGCTAGGAGGGAGCTGCAAATATCCTACGAGCAGTACTTC. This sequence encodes CSARRELQISYEQYF.